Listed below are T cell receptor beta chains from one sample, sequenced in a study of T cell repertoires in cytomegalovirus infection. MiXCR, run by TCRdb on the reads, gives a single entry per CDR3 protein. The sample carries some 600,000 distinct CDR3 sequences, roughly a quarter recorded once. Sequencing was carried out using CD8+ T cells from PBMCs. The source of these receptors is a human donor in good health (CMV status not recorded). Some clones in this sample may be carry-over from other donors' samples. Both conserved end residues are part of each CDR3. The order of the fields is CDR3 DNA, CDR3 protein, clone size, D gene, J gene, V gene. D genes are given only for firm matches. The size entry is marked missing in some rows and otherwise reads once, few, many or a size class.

cdr3_nt: TGTGCCAGTAGTATCGGGACAGGGGAACCCTACGAGCAGTACTTC; cdr3_aa: CASSIGTGEPYEQYF; clone_size: few; d_call: TRBD1; j_call: TRBJ2-7; v_call: TRBV19
cdr3_nt: TGTGTCAGCAGCCAAGATATTGGGGCTATTACGTACAATGAGCAGTTCTTC; cdr3_aa: CVSSQDIGAITYNEQFF; clone_size: -; d_call: -; j_call: TRBJ2-1; v_call: TRBV14
cdr3_nt: TGTGCCAGCAGCCCGGCGGGCACTACCTATGGCTACACCTTC; cdr3_aa: CASSPAGTTYGYTF; clone_size: -; d_call: -; j_call: TRBJ1-2; v_call: TRBV7-4
cdr3_nt: TGTGCCAGCAGTTACGCAGGGGGGGCCTACGAGCAGTACTTC; cdr3_aa: CASSYAGGAYEQYF; clone_size: few; d_call: -; j_call: TRBJ2-7; v_call: TRBV6-5
cdr3_nt: TGTGCCAGCAGCCCTGGCTACAACGAGCAGTACTTC; cdr3_aa: CASSPGYNEQYF; clone_size: many; d_call: -; j_call: TRBJ2-7; v_call: TRBV7-9
cdr3_nt: TGTGCCAGCAGCTTAGTTAGAGGGGGAATCTTCAATGAGCAGTTCTTC; cdr3_aa: CASSLVRGGIFNEQFF; clone_size: many; d_call: -; j_call: TRBJ2-1; v_call: TRBV7-2
cdr3_nt: TGTGCCAGCAGTTTCGGTACGCTACCCCTGACCTACAATGAGCAGTTCTTC; cdr3_aa: CASSFGTLPLTYNEQFF; clone_size: -; d_call: -; j_call: TRBJ2-1; v_call: TRBV12-3/TRBV12-4
cdr3_nt: TGTGCCAGCAGTTTATTGACAGGGGGAAGGCAGCCCCAGCATTTT; cdr3_aa: CASSLLTGGRQPQHF; clone_size: few; d_call: TRBD1; j_call: TRBJ1-5; v_call: TRBV28
cdr3_nt: TGCGCCAGCAGCTTGGAAGGGGGGGGCTACTACGAGCAGTACTTC; cdr3_aa: CASSLEGGGYYEQYF; clone_size: -; d_call: -; j_call: TRBJ2-7; v_call: TRBV5-1
cdr3_nt: TGCAGCGTTGAAACCAGGGGAGATGGCTACACCTTC; cdr3_aa: CSVETRGDGYTF; clone_size: few; d_call: -; j_call: TRBJ1-2; v_call: TRBV29-1
cdr3_nt: TGTGCCAGCAGCTCCAGGGACAGGGATCAGCCCCAGCATTTT; cdr3_aa: CASSSRDRDQPQHF; clone_size: few; d_call: TRBD1; j_call: TRBJ1-5; v_call: TRBV14
cdr3_nt: TGTGCCAGCAGCTTACTAGCGATCCAAGAGACCCAGTACTTC; cdr3_aa: CASSLLAIQETQYF; clone_size: few; d_call: -; j_call: TRBJ2-5; v_call: TRBV7-2
cdr3_nt: TGTGCCACCTCTGGACAGCCCGGGGAGCTGTTTTTT; cdr3_aa: CATSGQPGELFF; clone_size: -; d_call: -; j_call: TRBJ2-2; v_call: TRBV6-1
cdr3_nt: TGTGCCAGCAGTTACTCGAATGGGTACAATGAGCAGTTCTTC; cdr3_aa: CASSYSNGYNEQFF; clone_size: once; d_call: -; j_call: TRBJ2-1; v_call: TRBV6-2/TRBV6-3
cdr3_nt: TGCAGCGTTGAAGTATCAACTGAAGCTTTCTTT; cdr3_aa: CSVEVSTEAFF; clone_size: few; d_call: -; j_call: TRBJ1-1; v_call: TRBV29-1
cdr3_nt: TGTGCCAGCAGTTATGCGGGTAGCGGGGCCAGGGGCACAGATACGCAGTATTTT; cdr3_aa: CASSYAGSGARGTDTQYF; clone_size: -; d_call: TRBD2; j_call: TRBJ2-3; v_call: TRBV28
cdr3_nt: TGTGCCAGCAGTCCAAGTCGACAGGGCGCCGGGGAGCTGTTTTTT; cdr3_aa: CASSPSRQGAGELFF; clone_size: -; d_call: TRBD1; j_call: TRBJ2-2; v_call: TRBV12-3/TRBV12-4
cdr3_nt: TGCGCCAGCAGCTCCAGTACAAGACGCAATGAGCAGTTCTTC; cdr3_aa: CASSSSTRRNEQFF; clone_size: many; d_call: -; j_call: TRBJ2-1; v_call: TRBV5-1
cdr3_nt: TGTGCCAGCAGTTCCCGACAGGATGCAACTAATGAAAAACTGTTTTTT; cdr3_aa: CASSSRQDATNEKLFF; clone_size: -; d_call: -; j_call: TRBJ1-4; v_call: TRBV28
cdr3_nt: TGCAGTGCTAGTGAAACTAGGACTGAAGCTTTCTTT; cdr3_aa: CSASETRTEAFF; clone_size: few; d_call: -; j_call: TRBJ1-1; v_call: TRBV20-1
cdr3_nt: TGTGCCAGCAGCACCCAAAACCCCGTTGCGAACACCGGGGAGCTGTTTTTT; cdr3_aa: CASSTQNPVANTGELFF; clone_size: -; d_call: -; j_call: TRBJ2-2; v_call: TRBV7-6
cdr3_nt: TGCAGTGCTACTGGAGAGGGGGGAGAGACCCAGTACTTC; cdr3_aa: CSATGEGGETQYF; clone_size: -; d_call: -; j_call: TRBJ2-5; v_call: TRBV20-1
cdr3_nt: TGTGCCACCAGTGAGTTAGCGGGGGAGCAGTTCTTC; cdr3_aa: CATSELAGEQFF; clone_size: few; d_call: TRBD2; j_call: TRBJ2-1; v_call: TRBV24-1
cdr3_nt: TGCGCCAGCAGCTTCACGTCCGATGGCTACACCTTC; cdr3_aa: CASSFTSDGYTF; clone_size: once; d_call: -; j_call: TRBJ1-2; v_call: TRBV5-1
cdr3_nt: TGTGCCAGCAGTAATAGCCTAGCGGGCACAGATACGCAGTATTTT; cdr3_aa: CASSNSLAGTDTQYF; clone_size: once; d_call: TRBD2; j_call: TRBJ2-3; v_call: TRBV28
cdr3_nt: TGTGCCAGCAGCTTCCCCCGGGACAGGGAGGGGAACATTCAGTACTTC; cdr3_aa: CASSFPRDREGNIQYF; clone_size: many; d_call: TRBD1; j_call: TRBJ2-4; v_call: TRBV7-2
cdr3_nt: TGTGCCAGCAGCCCCCCGCAGCGGGGGGCCTACAATGAGCAGTTCTTC; cdr3_aa: CASSPPQRGAYNEQFF; clone_size: many; d_call: TRBD2; j_call: TRBJ2-1; v_call: TRBV7-9
cdr3_nt: TGTGCCAGCAGTCGACTAGCGGGGAATACCCAAGAGACCCAGTACTTC; cdr3_aa: CASSRLAGNTQETQYF; clone_size: once; d_call: TRBD2; j_call: TRBJ2-5; v_call: TRBV27
cdr3_nt: TGCAGTGCTAGACTGGTTCGGACAGGGGGCCTTAGGGGGAATCAGCCCCAGCATTTT; cdr3_aa: CSARLVRTGGLRGNQPQHF; clone_size: few; d_call: TRBD1; j_call: TRBJ1-5; v_call: TRBV20-1
cdr3_nt: TGTGCCAGCAGTTTGACAGGGGGCAGGGACACTGAAGCTTTCTTT; cdr3_aa: CASSLTGGRDTEAFF; clone_size: few; d_call: TRBD1; j_call: TRBJ1-1; v_call: TRBV27
cdr3_nt: TGTGCCATCAGTGAGACTGACTTAGCCAAAAACATTCAGTACTTC; cdr3_aa: CAISETDLAKNIQYF; clone_size: many; d_call: -; j_call: TRBJ2-4; v_call: TRBV10-3
cdr3_nt: TGTGCCAGCAGCCACCAAGGAGGACGTGAAGCTTTCTTT; cdr3_aa: CASSHQGGREAFF; clone_size: many; d_call: -; j_call: TRBJ1-1; v_call: TRBV4-2
cdr3_nt: TGTGCCAGCAGTTTAGAGGCAATGGGACATTACCAAGAGACCCAGTACTTC; cdr3_aa: CASSLEAMGHYQETQYF; clone_size: few; d_call: -; j_call: TRBJ2-5; v_call: TRBV28
cdr3_nt: TGTGCCAGCAGTCCCTCGTTGAGGACTGAAGCTTTCTTT; cdr3_aa: CASSPSLRTEAFF; clone_size: few; d_call: -; j_call: TRBJ1-1; v_call: TRBV6-6
cdr3_nt: TGTGCCAGCAGTTACTCGATGGCCGGGGCGAACACCGGGGAGCTGTTTTTT; cdr3_aa: CASSYSMAGANTGELFF; clone_size: many; d_call: -; j_call: TRBJ2-2; v_call: TRBV6-5
cdr3_nt: TGCGCCAGCAGCCAAGTCGGGTCCGAGCAGTACTTC; cdr3_aa: CASSQVGSEQYF; clone_size: few; d_call: -; j_call: TRBJ2-7; v_call: TRBV4-1
cdr3_nt: TGTGCCAGCAGTTTTTCTAGCGGGGGGGCTTTTGGGTACAATGAGCAGTTCTTC; cdr3_aa: CASSFSSGGAFGYNEQFF; clone_size: few; d_call: TRBD2; j_call: TRBJ2-1; v_call: TRBV12-3/TRBV12-4
cdr3_nt: TGTGCCAGCAGCTCAAGTCTCACCGGGGAGCTGTTTTTT; cdr3_aa: CASSSSLTGELFF; clone_size: many; d_call: -; j_call: TRBJ2-2; v_call: TRBV12-3/TRBV12-4
cdr3_nt: TGTGCCACCCCGAATTCCCAGGGAGGGGCCACTGAAGCTTTCTTT; cdr3_aa: CATPNSQGGATEAFF; clone_size: -; d_call: -; j_call: TRBJ1-1; v_call: TRBV7-4
cdr3_nt: TGTGCCAACTCAGGGACAGACACAGATACGCAGTATTTT; cdr3_aa: CANSGTDTDTQYF; clone_size: many; d_call: TRBD1; j_call: TRBJ2-3; v_call: TRBV6-1